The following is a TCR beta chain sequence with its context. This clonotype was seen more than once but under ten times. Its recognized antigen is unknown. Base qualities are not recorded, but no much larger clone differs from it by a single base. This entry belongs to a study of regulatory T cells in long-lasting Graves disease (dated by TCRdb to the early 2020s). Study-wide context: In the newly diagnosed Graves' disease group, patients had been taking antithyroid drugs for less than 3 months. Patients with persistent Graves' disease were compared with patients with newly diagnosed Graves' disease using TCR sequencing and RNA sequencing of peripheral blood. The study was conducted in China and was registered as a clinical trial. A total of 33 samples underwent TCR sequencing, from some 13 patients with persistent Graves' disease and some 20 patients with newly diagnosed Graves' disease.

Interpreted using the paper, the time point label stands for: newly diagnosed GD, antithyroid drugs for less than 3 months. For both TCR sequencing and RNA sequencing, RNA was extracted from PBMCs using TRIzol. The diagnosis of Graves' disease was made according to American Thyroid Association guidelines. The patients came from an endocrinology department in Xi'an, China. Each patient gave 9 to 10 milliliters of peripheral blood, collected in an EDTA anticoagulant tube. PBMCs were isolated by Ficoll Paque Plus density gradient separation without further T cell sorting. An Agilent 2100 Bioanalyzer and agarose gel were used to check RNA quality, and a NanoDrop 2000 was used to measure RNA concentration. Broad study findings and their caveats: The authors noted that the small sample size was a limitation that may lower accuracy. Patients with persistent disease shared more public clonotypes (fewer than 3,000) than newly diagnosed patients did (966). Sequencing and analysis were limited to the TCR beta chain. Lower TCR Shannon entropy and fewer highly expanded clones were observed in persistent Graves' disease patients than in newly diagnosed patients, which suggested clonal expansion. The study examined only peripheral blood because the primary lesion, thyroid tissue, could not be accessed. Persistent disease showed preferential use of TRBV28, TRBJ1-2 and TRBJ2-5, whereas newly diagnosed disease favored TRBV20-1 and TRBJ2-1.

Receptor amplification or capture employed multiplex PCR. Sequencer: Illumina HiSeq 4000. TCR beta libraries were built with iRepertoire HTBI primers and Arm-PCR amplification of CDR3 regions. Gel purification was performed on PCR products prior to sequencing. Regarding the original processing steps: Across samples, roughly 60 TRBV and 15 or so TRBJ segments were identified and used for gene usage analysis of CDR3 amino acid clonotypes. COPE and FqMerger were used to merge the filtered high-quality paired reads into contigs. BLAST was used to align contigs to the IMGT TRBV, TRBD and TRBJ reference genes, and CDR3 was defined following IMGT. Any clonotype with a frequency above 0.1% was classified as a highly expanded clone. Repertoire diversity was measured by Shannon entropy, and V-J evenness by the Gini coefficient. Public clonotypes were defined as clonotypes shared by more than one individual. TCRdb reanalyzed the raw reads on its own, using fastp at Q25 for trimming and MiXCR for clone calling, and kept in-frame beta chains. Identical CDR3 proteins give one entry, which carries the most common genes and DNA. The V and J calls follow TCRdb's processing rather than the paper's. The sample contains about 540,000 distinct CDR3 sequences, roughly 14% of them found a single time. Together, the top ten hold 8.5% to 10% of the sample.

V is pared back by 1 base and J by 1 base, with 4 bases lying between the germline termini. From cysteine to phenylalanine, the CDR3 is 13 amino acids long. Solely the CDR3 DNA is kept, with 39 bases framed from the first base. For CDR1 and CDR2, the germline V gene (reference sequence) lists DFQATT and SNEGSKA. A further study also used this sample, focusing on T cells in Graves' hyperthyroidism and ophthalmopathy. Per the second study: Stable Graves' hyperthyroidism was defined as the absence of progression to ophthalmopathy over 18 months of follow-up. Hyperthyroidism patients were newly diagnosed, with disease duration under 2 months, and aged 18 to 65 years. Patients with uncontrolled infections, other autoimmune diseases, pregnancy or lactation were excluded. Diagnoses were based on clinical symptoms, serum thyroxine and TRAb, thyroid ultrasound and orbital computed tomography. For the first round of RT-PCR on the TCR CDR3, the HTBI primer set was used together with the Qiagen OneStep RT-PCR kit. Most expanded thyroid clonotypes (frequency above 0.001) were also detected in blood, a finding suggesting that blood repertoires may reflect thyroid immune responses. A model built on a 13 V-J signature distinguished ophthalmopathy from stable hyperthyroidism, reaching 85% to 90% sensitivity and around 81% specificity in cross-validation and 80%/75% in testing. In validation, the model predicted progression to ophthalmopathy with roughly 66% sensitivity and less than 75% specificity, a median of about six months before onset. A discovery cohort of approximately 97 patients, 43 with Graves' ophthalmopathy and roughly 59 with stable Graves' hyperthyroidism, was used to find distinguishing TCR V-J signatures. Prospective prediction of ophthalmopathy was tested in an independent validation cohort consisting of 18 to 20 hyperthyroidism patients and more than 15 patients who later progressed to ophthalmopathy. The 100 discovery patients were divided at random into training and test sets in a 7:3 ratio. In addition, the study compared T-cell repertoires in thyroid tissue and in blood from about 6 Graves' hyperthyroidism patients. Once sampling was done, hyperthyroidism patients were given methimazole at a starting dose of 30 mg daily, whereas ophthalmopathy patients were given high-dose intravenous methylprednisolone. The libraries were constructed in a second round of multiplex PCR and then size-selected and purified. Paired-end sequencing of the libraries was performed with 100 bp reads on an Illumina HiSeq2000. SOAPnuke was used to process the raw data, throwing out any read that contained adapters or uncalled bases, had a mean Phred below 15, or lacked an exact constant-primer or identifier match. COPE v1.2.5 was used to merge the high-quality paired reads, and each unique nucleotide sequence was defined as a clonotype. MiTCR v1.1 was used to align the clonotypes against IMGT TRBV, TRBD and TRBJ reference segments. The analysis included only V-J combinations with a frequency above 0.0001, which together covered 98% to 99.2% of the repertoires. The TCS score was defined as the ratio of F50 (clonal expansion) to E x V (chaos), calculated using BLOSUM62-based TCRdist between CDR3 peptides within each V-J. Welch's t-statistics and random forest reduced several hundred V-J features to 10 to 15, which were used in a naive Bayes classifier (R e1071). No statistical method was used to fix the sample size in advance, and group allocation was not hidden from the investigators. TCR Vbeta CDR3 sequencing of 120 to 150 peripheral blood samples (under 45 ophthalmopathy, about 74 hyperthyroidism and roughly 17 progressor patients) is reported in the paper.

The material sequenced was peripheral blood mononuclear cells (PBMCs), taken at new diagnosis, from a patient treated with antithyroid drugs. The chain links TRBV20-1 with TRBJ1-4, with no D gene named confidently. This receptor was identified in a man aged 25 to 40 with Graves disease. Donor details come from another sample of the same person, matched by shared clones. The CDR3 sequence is CSARGGTNEKLFF. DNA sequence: TGCAGTGCTAGAGGGGGAACTAATGAAAAACTGTTTTTT.